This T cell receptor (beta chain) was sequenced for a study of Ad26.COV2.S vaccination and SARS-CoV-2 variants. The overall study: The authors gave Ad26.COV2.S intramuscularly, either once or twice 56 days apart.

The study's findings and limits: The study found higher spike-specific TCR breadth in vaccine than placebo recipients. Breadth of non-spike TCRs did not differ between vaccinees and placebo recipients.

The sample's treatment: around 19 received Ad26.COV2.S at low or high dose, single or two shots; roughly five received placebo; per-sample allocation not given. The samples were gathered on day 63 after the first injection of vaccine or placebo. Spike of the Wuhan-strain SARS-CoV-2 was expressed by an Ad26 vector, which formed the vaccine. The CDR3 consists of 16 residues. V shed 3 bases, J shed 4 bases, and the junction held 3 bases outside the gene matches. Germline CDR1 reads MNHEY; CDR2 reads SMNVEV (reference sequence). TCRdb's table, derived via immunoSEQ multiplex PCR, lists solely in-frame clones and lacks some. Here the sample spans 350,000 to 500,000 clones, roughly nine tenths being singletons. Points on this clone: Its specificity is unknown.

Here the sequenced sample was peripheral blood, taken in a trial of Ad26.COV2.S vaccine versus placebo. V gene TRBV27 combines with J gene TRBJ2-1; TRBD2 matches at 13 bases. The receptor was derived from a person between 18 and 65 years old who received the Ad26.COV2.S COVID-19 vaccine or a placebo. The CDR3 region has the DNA TGTGCCAGCAGTTTCCCGGGACTAGCGGGATACAATGAGCAGTTCTTC. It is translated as CASSFPGLAGYNEQFF.